These 9 T cell receptor beta chains were all obtained from the same sample, sequenced in a study of blood T cell repertoires in COVID-19. Generated by immunoSEQ multiplex PCR, the TCRdb table keeps only in-frame clones and is missing some. Counted here are 120,000 to 150,000 clones, more than 75% occurring once; the ten biggest clones make up approximately 1.2%. The sequencing input was PBMCs or T cells enriched from blood (not recorded which). The receptors originated from a woman aged 30 to 39 with acute COVID-19.

The rearrangement uses TRBV7-2 and TRBJ1-5, with D uncertain. Germline CDR1 is SGHTA and CDR2 is FQGNSA. The CDR3 consists of 15 residues. V was trimmed by 1 base and J by 0 bases, leaving 7 bases between them. The CDR3 nucleotides read TGTGCCAGCAGCTTAGACAGTAGTAGCAATCAGCCCCAGCATTTT. Amino acids: CASSLDSSSNQPQHF. Drawing the rest from reference TRBV7-2 and TRBJ1-5, the complete variable domain is GAGVSQSPSNKVTEKGKDVELRCDPISGHTALYWYRQSLGQGLEFLIYFQGNSAPDKSGLPSDRFSAERTGGSVSTLTIQRTQQEDSAVYLCASSLDSSSNQPQHFGDGTRLSIL.

The chain links TRBV10-3 to TRBJ2-2; D gene uncertain. This CDR3 contains 17 residues. V was trimmed by 8 bases and J by 0 bases, leaving 19 bases between them. Germline CDR1 ENHRY, CDR2 SYGVKD. The CDR3 region has the DNA TGTGCCATCTGGTCGGATCTGACAAACACGAACACCGGGGAGCTGTTTTTT. It codes for CAIWSDLTNTNTGELFF.

This chain uses TRBV28 with TRBJ2-1, with 8 bases lining up with TRBD1. Germline loops: CDR1 MDHEN, CDR2 SYDVKM. Losses at the gene ends were 4 bases for V and 7 bases for J; bases not matched to a gene: 24. The CDR3 sequence is 20 residues long. CDR3 nucleotides: TGTGCCAGCAGTTCCAACCTCCAGGACAGGGCCCTTAATCGAATTAATGAGCAGTTCTTC. It specifies CASSSNLQDRALNRINEQFF.

This sequence joins TRBV9 and TRBJ1-2, with D hard to call. The ends were cut back, 7 bases at V and 2 bases at J, with 15 bases in the middle. The V gene's germline CDR1 is SGDLS and CDR2 YYNGEE. The CDR3 covers 14 residues. The CDR3 region is CASGRRAGNYGYTF. The CDR3 DNA reads as TGTGCCAGCGGACGCCGGGCGGGGAACTATGGCTACACCTTC.

This chain links TRBV27 with TRBJ1-2, with D possibly TRBD1 on 5 matching bases. V was cut by 0 bases and J by 1 base, with 15 bases left in between. The CDR3 is 17 residues long. Per the germline V gene, CDR1 is MNHEY and CDR2 is SMNVEV (reference sequence). CDR3 bases: TGTGCCAGCAGTTTATCCCACTTGACAGCTATTAACTATGGCTACACCTTC. Translation gives CASSLSHLTAINYGYTF.

V is TRBV10-1 and J is TRBJ2-7, with TRBD1 matching over 9 bases. This CDR3 is 13 amino acids long. In germline, CDR1 is WNHNN, CDR2 SYGVQD (reference sequence). The J segment lost 5 bases and the V segment lost 6 bases, leaving 5 bases of the junction unmatched. The CDR3 protein is CASRTQGANEQYF. The CDR3 DNA follows: TGCGCCAGCAGGACACAGGGGGCTAACGAGCAGTACTTC.

This chain connects TRBV19 to TRBJ2-5; 8 nucleotides agree with TRBD2. CDR1 is LNHDA, CDR2 SQIVND, per germline (reference sequence). With 6 bases clipped from V and 3 bases from J, the junction kept 9 bases outside the gene matches. This CDR3 has 15 residues. CDR3 region: CASRPQGSGEETQYF. CDR3 nucleotides: TGTGCCAGTAGACCCCAGGGTAGCGGGGAAGAGACCCAGTACTTC.

The V gene is TRBV4-3, the J gene TRBJ1-4; no firm D call. The CDR3 covers 18 residues. Germline CDR1 is LGHNA and CDR2 is YSLEER. The germline V and J ends were trimmed by 0 bases and 4 bases, with 18 bases remaining between them. The CDR3 loop reads CASSQDTATNSYNEKLFF. The CDR3 coding sequence is TGCGCCAGCAGCCAAGACACCGCAACAAACAGTTATAATGAAAAACTGTTTTTT.

The chain links TRBV7-8 to TRBJ2-5, with D perhaps matching TRBD1 (6 bases). The V gene's germline CDR1 is SGHVS and CDR2 FQNEAQ. V was shortened by 5 bases and J by 5 bases, with 18 bases between the two germline ends. The CDR3 covers 15 residues. The CDR3 region is CASSPLITGYETQYF. Written as DNA, the CDR3 is TGTGCCAGCAGCCCCCTTATTACAGGGTATGAGACCCAGTACTTC.